This entry describes one TCR beta chain. These data are taken from a study of blood T cell repertoires in COVID-19. Researchers sorted participants into cohorts using their self-reported clinical history. All recovered Cohort 3 donors got two negative PCRs, got clearance, or saw symptom resolution. The assay was immunoSEQ multiplex PCR, and TCRdb's table has in-frame clones only and misses some. There are about 410,000 clones in the sample; about 90% occur only once, and 1.7% lies in the top ten. V lost 4 bases, J lost 1 base, and 14 bases stayed unmatched. This CDR3 spans 18 amino acids. In germline, CDR1 is SGHAT, CDR2 FQNNGV.

The specimen was PBMCs or T cells enriched from blood (not recorded which). The chain couples TRBV11-2 to TRBJ2-5; TRBD2 matches at 8 bases. This receptor was identified in a woman aged 25 to 39 who had recovered from COVID-19. The CDR3 bases are TGTGCCAGCAGCTCCACCGGGACTAGAGGAGGGCTCCAAGAGACCCAGTACTTC. Encoded protein: CASSSTGTRGGLQETQYF.